Listed below are T cell receptor beta chains from one sample, sequenced in a study of T cells after yellow fever vaccination. TCRdb reanalysed the 5' RACE reads using MiXCR and keeps one entry per CDR3 protein. The top ten hold around 17% of the sample, which has roughly 300,000 distinct CDR3 sequences, approximately 8% seen once. The sample was PBMCs, taken about 49 days after the first yellow fever vaccination. These receptors all stem from a man between 18 and 29 years old who received the YFV17D yellow fever vaccine. Each CDR3 is given with its conserved first and last residue. The D gene is left open where the match is weak. For some rows the clone size is stated as once, few or many, or as a class when expanded; others skip it.

len	v_gene	j_gene	abundance	d_gene	CDR3aa	CDR3nt
14	TRBV5-1	TRBJ1-2	NA	NA	CASSFSDSNYGYTF	TGCGCCAGCAGCTTTTCGGACAGTAACTATGGCTACACCTTC
14	TRBV5-1	TRBJ1-4	NA	NA	CASSGGTSQEKLFF	TGCGCCAGCAGCGGGGGGACGAGCCAGGAAAAACTGTTTTTT
11	TRBV7-2	TRBJ2-5	NA	NA	CASTEQETQYF	TGTGCCAGCACCGAACAAGAGACCCAGTACTTC
15	TRBV12-3/TRBV12-4	TRBJ1-6	many	TRBD1	CASSPTGGSGSPLHF	TGTGCCAGCAGTCCTACAGGGGGGAGTGGGTCACCCCTCCACTTT
13	TRBV19	TRBJ2-4	few	NA	CASSRGAKNIQYF	TGTGCCAGTAGCAGGGGAGCCAAAAACATTCAGTACTTC
13	TRBV28	TRBJ2-5	NA	NA	CASTSTGRETQYF	TGTGCCAGCACCTCGACAGGAAGAGAGACCCAGTACTTC
14	TRBV12-3/TRBV12-4	TRBJ1-1	many	NA	CASSPPERYTEAFF	TGTGCCAGCAGCCCCCCGGAGAGGTACACTGAAGCTTTCTTT
15	TRBV15	TRBJ2-1	many	TRBD2	CATSRDPRGDNEQFF	TGTGCCACCAGCAGAGATCCTCGGGGGGACAATGAGCAGTTCTTC
12	TRBV12-3/TRBV12-4	TRBJ1-5	few	TRBD1	CASSSGGATQHF	TGTGCCAGCAGTTCAGGGGGCGCGACCCAGCATTTT
15	TRBV5-1	TRBJ2-3	few	NA	CASSSGTMSTDTQYF	TGCGCCAGCAGCTCCGGGACAATGAGCACAGATACGCAGTATTTT
15	TRBV4-3	TRBJ1-2	NA	NA	CASSQGPASNYGYTF	TGCGCCAGCAGCCAAGGACCAGCGTCTAACTATGGCTACACCTTC
14	TRBV18	TRBJ2-1	NA	NA	CASSPPHPPNEQFF	TGTGCCAGCTCACCACCGCACCCACCCAATGAGCAGTTCTTC
14	TRBV6-5	TRBJ1-2	many	NA	CASSYGGANYGYTF	TGTGCCAGCAGTTACGGGGGCGCTAACTATGGCTACACCTTC
14	TRBV12-3/TRBV12-4	TRBJ1-5	NA	NA	CASSTEGSNQPQHF	TGTGCCAGCAGTACTGAGGGGAGCAATCAGCCCCAGCATTTT
19	TRBV11-2	TRBJ2-4	many	TRBD2	CASSQFNPASGGAENIQYF	TGTGCCAGCAGCCAATTTAACCCCGCTAGCGGGGGGGCCGAAAACATTCAGTACTTC
16	TRBV7-2	TRBJ2-3	many	NA	CASSSLVGGGTDTQYF	TGTGCCAGCAGCTCCCTGGTGGGGGGTGGCACAGATACGCAGTATTTT
12	TRBV12-3/TRBV12-4	TRBJ2-1	NA	NA	CASSQITGEQFF	TGTGCCAGCAGTCAAATCACCGGTGAGCAGTTCTTC
14	TRBV12-3/TRBV12-4	TRBJ2-7	many	TRBD1	CASSTTGTSYEQYF	TGTGCCAGCAGTACGACAGGGACCTCCTACGAGCAGTACTTC
15	TRBV6-5	TRBJ1-6	NA	NA	CASSSTGLYNSPLHF	TGTGCCAGCAGTTCAACAGGGTTGTATAATTCACCCCTCCACTTT
16	TRBV5-1	TRBJ2-7	NA	NA	CASSLTGGFYSYEQYF	TGCGCCAGCAGCTTGACTGGCGGGTTTTACTCCTACGAGCAGTACTTC